The clone carrying this TCR beta chain has only a few counts. Its antigen is unidentified. PCR primers comprised 60 Vbeta and 13 Jbeta primers. Data came from immunoSEQ multiplex PCR; TCRdb stores just in-frame clones and leaves some out. Here the sample spans more than 140,000 clones, under 70% being singletons. These data are taken from a study of cytomegalovirus exposure and HLA in healthy donors. Regarding the study as a whole: An apparent linkage of common viral pathogens to several of the most significant clusters emerged in a later analysis. Data from an earlier analysis indicated that most TCR beta V segments were productive either about 87% or about 30% of the time. A missense DCLRE1C variant was associated with V- and J-gene trimming of TCR beta chains in a later analysis, and an independent cohort replicated the association.

Sequenced: PBMCs. The sequence derives from a woman aged 25-40 years in good health and CMV-seropositive.

Here the CDR3 DNA reads TGTGCCAGCAGTTACTCCGGGGGCAATCAGCCCCAGCATTTT. Residues: CASSYSGGNQPQHF. The chain is built from TRBV6-6 and TRBJ1-5; D unclear. Trimming removed 0 bases at V and 2 bases at J, with 5 bases between. CDR1 MNHNY and CDR2 SVGAGI come from the germline V gene (reference sequence). This CDR3 spans 14 amino acids.